These T cell receptor beta chains were read from a single sample in a study of blood T cell repertoires in COVID-19. Libraries were prepared by immunoSEQ multiplex PCR; TCRdb keeps only in-frame clonotypes and omits some of them. The sample has about 87,000 clones, around 86% seen once. What was sequenced was peripheral blood. The source of these receptors is a man aged 40-50 years with acute or convalescent COVID-19. Both conserved end residues are part of each CDR3. The D gene is left open where the match is weak. Size is omitted from some rows. Given values are once, few, many or a class for expanded clones.

clone size: NA; D gene: TRBD1; V gene: TRBV7-6; J gene: TRBJ2-7; CDR3 protein: CASSLETGRHPYF; CDR3 DNA: TGTGCCAGCAGCTTAGAGACAGGGCGTCATCCCTACTTC
clone size: once; D gene: NA; V gene: TRBV2; J gene: TRBJ1-2; CDR3 protein: CASSEGDTWLGYTF; CDR3 DNA: TGTGCCAGCAGTGAAGGGGACACTTGGCTGGGCTACACCTTC
clone size: once; D gene: TRBD2; V gene: TRBV19; J gene: TRBJ2-1; CDR3 protein: CASRFSGEGNEQFF; CDR3 DNA: TGTGCCAGTAGATTCAGCGGGGAGGGCAATGAGCAGTTCTTC
clone size: NA; D gene: TRBD1; V gene: TRBV5-4; J gene: TRBJ1-1; CDR3 protein: CASSSDRGDTEAFF; CDR3 DNA: TGTGCCAGCAGCTCGGACAGGGGGGACACTGAAGCTTTCTTT
clone size: NA; D gene: NA; V gene: TRBV25-1; J gene: TRBJ1-6; CDR3 protein: CASSGTKGLGSPLHF; CDR3 DNA: TGTGCCAGCAGTGGAACGAAGGGACTTGGATCACCCCTCCACTTT
clone size: few; D gene: TRBD1; V gene: TRBV6-5; J gene: TRBJ1-5; CDR3 protein: CAHARGTANNQPQHF; CDR3 DNA: TGTGCCCACGCCAGGGGGACAGCGAACAATCAGCCCCAGCATTTT
clone size: NA; D gene: TRBD1; V gene: TRBV3-1/TRBV3-2; J gene: TRBJ1-5; CDR3 protein: CASSRRSTGGDQPQHF; CDR3 DNA: TGTGCCAGCAGCAGAAGATCAACAGGGGGGGATCAGCCCCAGCATTTT
clone size: few; D gene: NA; V gene: TRBV6-5; J gene: TRBJ1-2; CDR3 protein: CASSYDAGYNYGYTF; CDR3 DNA: TGTGCCAGCAGTTATGACGCAGGATATAACTATGGCTACACCTTC
clone size: NA; D gene: TRBD1; V gene: TRBV13; J gene: TRBJ1-2; CDR3 protein: CASSLGTVYGYTF; CDR3 DNA: TGTGCCAGCAGCCTAGGGACAGTTTATGGCTACACCTTC
clone size: NA; D gene: NA; V gene: TRBV7-8; J gene: TRBJ1-1; CDR3 protein: CASSAKRFGSTEAFF; CDR3 DNA: TGTGCCAGCAGCGCCAAGAGGTTCGGGAGTACTGAAGCTTTCTTT
clone size: NA; D gene: NA; V gene: TRBV30; J gene: TRBJ1-1; CDR3 protein: CAWSVGQNTEAFF; CDR3 DNA: TGTGCCTGGAGTGTAGGACAGAACACTGAAGCTTTCTTT
clone size: NA; D gene: TRBD2; V gene: TRBV7-8; J gene: TRBJ2-7; CDR3 protein: CASSSRSGGVEEQYF; CDR3 DNA: TGTGCCAGCAGCTCCCGATCCGGGGGGGTTGAAGAGCAGTACTTC
clone size: NA; D gene: TRBD1; V gene: TRBV5-1; J gene: TRBJ2-1; CDR3 protein: CASSLLAGQGNNEQFF; CDR3 DNA: TGCGCCAGCAGCCTCCTTGCGGGACAGGGGAACAATGAGCAGTTCTTC
clone size: NA; D gene: NA; V gene: TRBV6-2/TRBV6-3; J gene: TRBJ2-1; CDR3 protein: CASSSTRGGGYYNEQFF; CDR3 DNA: TGTGCCAGCAGTTCGACCCGGGGCGGGGGCTACTACAATGAGCAGTTCTTC
clone size: NA; D gene: TRBD1; V gene: TRBV30; J gene: TRBJ1-6; CDR3 protein: CAWSVDRARSPLHF; CDR3 DNA: TGTGCCTGGAGTGTGGACAGGGCCCGGTCACCCCTCCACTTT
clone size: NA; D gene: NA; V gene: TRBV9; J gene: TRBJ2-7; CDR3 protein: CASSVGAGPREQYF; CDR3 DNA: TGTGCCAGCAGCGTAGGGGCAGGGCCTCGCGAGCAGTACTTC
clone size: NA; D gene: NA; V gene: TRBV5-5; J gene: TRBJ1-5; CDR3 protein: CASSLEGIRQPQHF; CDR3 DNA: TGTGCCAGCAGCTTGGAGGGGATACGGCAGCCCCAGCATTTT
clone size: NA; D gene: NA; V gene: TRBV27; J gene: TRBJ2-5; CDR3 protein: CASSLFPGIETQYF; CDR3 DNA: TGTGCCAGCAGTTTATTTCCAGGGATAGAGACCCAGTACTTC
clone size: NA; D gene: NA; V gene: TRBV21-1; J gene: TRBJ2-7; CDR3 protein: CASSNLAGDPYEQYF; CDR3 DNA: TGTGCCAGCAGCAACTTAGCGGGAGACCCCTACGAGCAGTACTTC
clone size: NA; D gene: TRBD1; V gene: TRBV7-2; J gene: TRBJ1-2; CDR3 protein: CASSLTTGPVLGYTF; CDR3 DNA: TGTGCCAGCAGCTTAACGACAGGGCCGGTATTAGGCTACACCTTC
clone size: NA; D gene: TRBD1; V gene: TRBV3-1/TRBV3-2; J gene: TRBJ1-2; CDR3 protein: CASSQTGNGYTF; CDR3 DNA: TGTGCCAGCAGTCAGACAGGGAATGGCTACACCTTC
clone size: NA; D gene: TRBD2; V gene: TRBV5-1; J gene: TRBJ2-2; CDR3 protein: CASSSLGGGLVTGELFF; CDR3 DNA: TGCGCCAGCAGCTCCCTTGGCGGGGGGCTCGTCACCGGGGAGCTGTTTTTT
clone size: NA; D gene: TRBD2; V gene: TRBV19; J gene: TRBJ2-1; CDR3 protein: CASSIRTSGGRGNEQFF; CDR3 DNA: TGTGCCAGTAGTATCCGGACTAGCGGGGGCCGAGGGAATGAGCAGTTCTTC
clone size: NA; D gene: NA; V gene: TRBV19; J gene: TRBJ2-2; CDR3 protein: CASSILTGELFF; CDR3 DNA: TGTGCCAGTAGTATACTAACCGGGGAGCTGTTTTTT
clone size: NA; D gene: TRBD2; V gene: TRBV5-1; J gene: TRBJ2-2; CDR3 protein: CASSPGLAGGRATGELFF; CDR3 DNA: TGCGCCAGCAGCCCCGGACTAGCGGGGGGCAGGGCTACCGGGGAGCTGTTTTTT
clone size: few; D gene: TRBD1; V gene: TRBV6-5; J gene: TRBJ1-4; CDR3 protein: CASRRGRFNEKLFF; CDR3 DNA: TGTGCCTCCCGCAGGGGGCGATTTAATGAAAAACTGTTTTTT
clone size: NA; D gene: NA; V gene: TRBV7-6; J gene: TRBJ1-3; CDR3 protein: CASSLPYSGNTIYF; CDR3 DNA: TGTGCCAGCAGCTTACCCTACTCTGGAAACACCATATATTTT
clone size: NA; D gene: NA; V gene: TRBV4-3; J gene: TRBJ1-1; CDR3 protein: CASSQGPRGSTEAFF; CDR3 DNA: TGCGCCAGCAGCCAAGGACCCAGGGGCAGCACTGAAGCTTTCTTT
clone size: NA; D gene: TRBD2; V gene: TRBV3-1/TRBV3-2; J gene: TRBJ2-1; CDR3 protein: CASSQSAGGMNEQFF; CDR3 DNA: TGTGCCAGCAGCCAATCGGCGGGAGGGATGAATGAGCAGTTCTTC
clone size: NA; D gene: NA; V gene: TRBV5-1; J gene: TRBJ2-2; CDR3 protein: CASSLAGHSTGELFF; CDR3 DNA: TGCGCCAGCAGCTTGGCCGGACACTCCACCGGGGAGCTGTTTTTT
clone size: NA; D gene: NA; V gene: TRBV10-1; J gene: TRBJ1-1; CDR3 protein: CASSASKNTEAFF; CDR3 DNA: TGCGCCAGCAGTGCGAGTAAGAACACTGAAGCTTTCTTT
clone size: NA; D gene: NA; V gene: TRBV6-2/TRBV6-3; J gene: TRBJ1-5; CDR3 protein: CASSSGGAQHF; CDR3 DNA: TGTGCCAGCAGCTCGGGGGGGGCCCAGCATTTT
clone size: few; D gene: NA; V gene: TRBV18; J gene: TRBJ1-3; CDR3 protein: CASSPPNSGGNTIYF; CDR3 DNA: TGTGCCAGCTCACCACCGAACAGCGGGGGAAACACCATATATTTT
clone size: NA; D gene: NA; V gene: TRBV6-6; J gene: TRBJ1-4; CDR3 protein: CASGVGEEKLFF; CDR3 DNA: TGTGCCAGCGGGGTAGGGGAAGAAAAACTGTTTTTT
clone size: NA; D gene: NA; V gene: TRBV5-6; J gene: TRBJ2-3; CDR3 protein: CASSLPRQWSTDTQYF; CDR3 DNA: TGTGCCAGCAGCTTGCCCCGTCAGTGGAGCACAGATACGCAGTATTTT
clone size: NA; D gene: TRBD1; V gene: TRBV14; J gene: TRBJ2-2; CDR3 protein: CASSHRDSANTGELFF; CDR3 DNA: TGTGCCAGCAGCCACCGGGACAGCGCGAACACCGGGGAGCTGTTTTTT
clone size: NA; D gene: TRBD1; V gene: TRBV11-2; J gene: TRBJ2-1; CDR3 protein: CASSSGTGPMNEQFF; CDR3 DNA: TGTGCCAGCAGCTCCGGGACAGGACCTATGAATGAGCAGTTCTTC
clone size: NA; D gene: NA; V gene: TRBV10-2; J gene: TRBJ1-1; CDR3 protein: CASSEGAMNTEAFF; CDR3 DNA: TGCGCCAGCAGTGAGGGGGCGATGAACACTGAAGCTTTCTTT
clone size: NA; D gene: TRBD1; V gene: TRBV7-9; J gene: TRBJ1-4; CDR3 protein: CASSNGQGLNEKLFF; CDR3 DNA: TGTGCCAGCAGCAACGGACAGGGGCTTAATGAAAAACTGTTTTTT
clone size: NA; D gene: NA; V gene: TRBV7-2; J gene: TRBJ2-7; CDR3 protein: CASSFFLSYEQYF; CDR3 DNA: TGTGCCAGCAGCTTCTTTCTCTCCTACGAGCAGTACTTC
clone size: NA; D gene: NA; V gene: TRBV9; J gene: TRBJ1-3; CDR3 protein: CASSVGEGSSGNTIYF; CDR3 DNA: TGTGCCAGCAGCGTCGGAGAAGGTAGTTCCGGAAACACCATATATTTT